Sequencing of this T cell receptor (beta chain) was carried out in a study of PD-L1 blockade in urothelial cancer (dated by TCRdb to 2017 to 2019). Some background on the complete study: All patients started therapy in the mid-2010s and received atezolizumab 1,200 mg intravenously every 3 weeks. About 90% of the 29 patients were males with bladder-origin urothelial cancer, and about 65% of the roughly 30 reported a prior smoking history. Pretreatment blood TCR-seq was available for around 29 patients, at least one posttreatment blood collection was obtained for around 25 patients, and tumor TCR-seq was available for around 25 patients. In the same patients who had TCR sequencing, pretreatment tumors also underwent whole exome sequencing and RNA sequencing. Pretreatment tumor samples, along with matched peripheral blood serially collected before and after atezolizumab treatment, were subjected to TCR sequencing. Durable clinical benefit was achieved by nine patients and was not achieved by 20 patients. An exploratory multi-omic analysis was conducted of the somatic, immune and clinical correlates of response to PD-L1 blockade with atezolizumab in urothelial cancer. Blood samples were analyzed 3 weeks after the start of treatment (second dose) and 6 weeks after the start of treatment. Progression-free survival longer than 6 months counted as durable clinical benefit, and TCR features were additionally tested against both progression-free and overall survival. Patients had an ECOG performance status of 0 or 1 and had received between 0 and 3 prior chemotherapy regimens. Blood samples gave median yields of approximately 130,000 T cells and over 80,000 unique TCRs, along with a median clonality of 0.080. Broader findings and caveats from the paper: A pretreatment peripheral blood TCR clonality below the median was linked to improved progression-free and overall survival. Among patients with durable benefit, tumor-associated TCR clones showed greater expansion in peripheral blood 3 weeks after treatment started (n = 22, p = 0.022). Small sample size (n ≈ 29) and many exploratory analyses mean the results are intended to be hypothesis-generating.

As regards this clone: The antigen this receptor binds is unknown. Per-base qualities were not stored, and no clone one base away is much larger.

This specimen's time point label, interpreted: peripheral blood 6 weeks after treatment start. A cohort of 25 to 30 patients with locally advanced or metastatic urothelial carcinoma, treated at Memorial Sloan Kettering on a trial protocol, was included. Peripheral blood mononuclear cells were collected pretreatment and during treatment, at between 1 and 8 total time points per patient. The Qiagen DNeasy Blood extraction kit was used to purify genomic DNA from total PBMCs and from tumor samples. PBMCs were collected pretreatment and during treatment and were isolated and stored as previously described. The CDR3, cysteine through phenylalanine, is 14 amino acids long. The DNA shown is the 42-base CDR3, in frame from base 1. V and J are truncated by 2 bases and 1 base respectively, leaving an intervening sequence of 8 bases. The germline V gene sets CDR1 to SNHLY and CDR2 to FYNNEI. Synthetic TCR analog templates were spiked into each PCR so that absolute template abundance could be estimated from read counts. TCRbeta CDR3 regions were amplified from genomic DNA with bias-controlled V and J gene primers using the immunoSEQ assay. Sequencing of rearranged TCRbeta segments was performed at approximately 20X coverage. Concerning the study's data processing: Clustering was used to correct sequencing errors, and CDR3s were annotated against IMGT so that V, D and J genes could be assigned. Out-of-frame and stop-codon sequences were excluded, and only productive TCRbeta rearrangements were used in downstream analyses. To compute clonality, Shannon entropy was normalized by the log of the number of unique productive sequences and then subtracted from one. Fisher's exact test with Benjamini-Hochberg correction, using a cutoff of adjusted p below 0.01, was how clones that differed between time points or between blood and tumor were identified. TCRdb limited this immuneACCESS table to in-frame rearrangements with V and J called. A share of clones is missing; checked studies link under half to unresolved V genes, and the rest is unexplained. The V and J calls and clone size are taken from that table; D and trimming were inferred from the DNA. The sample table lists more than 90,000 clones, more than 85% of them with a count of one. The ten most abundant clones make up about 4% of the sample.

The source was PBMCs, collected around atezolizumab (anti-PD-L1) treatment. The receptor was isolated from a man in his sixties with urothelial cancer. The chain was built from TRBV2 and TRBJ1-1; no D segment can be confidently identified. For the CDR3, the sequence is CASSEFRSNTEAFF. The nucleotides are TGTGCCAGCAGTGAATTCAGATCGAACACTGAAGCTTTCTTT.